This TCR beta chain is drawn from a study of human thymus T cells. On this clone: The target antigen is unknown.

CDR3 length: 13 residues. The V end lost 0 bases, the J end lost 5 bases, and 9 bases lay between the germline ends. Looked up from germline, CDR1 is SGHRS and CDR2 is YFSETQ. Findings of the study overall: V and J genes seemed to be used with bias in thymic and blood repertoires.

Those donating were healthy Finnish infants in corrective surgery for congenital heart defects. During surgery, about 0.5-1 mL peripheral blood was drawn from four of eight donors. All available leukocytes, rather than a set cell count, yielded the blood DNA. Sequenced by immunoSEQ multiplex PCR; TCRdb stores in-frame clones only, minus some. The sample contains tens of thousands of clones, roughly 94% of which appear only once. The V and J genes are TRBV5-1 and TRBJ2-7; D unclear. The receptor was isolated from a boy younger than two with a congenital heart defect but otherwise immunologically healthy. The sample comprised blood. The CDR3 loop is CASSLVDPHEQYF. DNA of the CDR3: TGCGCCAGCAGCTTGGTGGACCCCCACGAGCAGTACTTC. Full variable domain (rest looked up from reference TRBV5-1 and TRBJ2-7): KAGVTQTPRYLIKTRGQQVTLSCSPISGHRSVSWYQQTPGQGLQFLFEYFSETQRNKGNFPGRFSGRQFSNSRSEMNVSTLELGDSALYLCASSLVDPHEQYFGPGTRLTVT.